The rows below give T cell receptor beta chains drawn from one sample of a study of T cell changes during pregnancy in multiple sclerosis. The assay was immunoSEQ multiplex PCR, and TCRdb's table has in-frame clones only and misses some. This repertoire shows about 59,000 clones, about 87% found once; its top ten account for roughly 5%. The material sequenced was peripheral blood from another person, used as feeder cells. Receptors originate from a human donor whose cells served as feeder cells for cultures in a pregnancy study. Each CDR3 is given with its conserved first and last residue. D genes are given only for firm matches. Clone size is stated in some rows and not others, as once, few, many or a class when expanded.

clone_size,j_call,v_call,d_call,cdr3_nt,cdr3_aa
.,TRBJ2-5,TRBV4-1,.,TGCGCCAGCAGCCAAGAGGACTACCAGACCCAGTACTTC,CASSQEDYQTQYF
.,TRBJ2-1,TRBV30,TRBD2,TGTGCCTGGAGCGTCCCGGGACTAGCGGGAGGCGTTTGGAAGGATGAGCAGTTCTTC,CAWSVPGLAGGVWKDEQFF
.,TRBJ2-1,TRBV19,TRBD2,TGTGCCAGTATGGGCCTAGCGGGCCCCGCGGCACACTACAATGAGCAGTTCTTC,CASMGLAGPAAHYNEQFF
.,TRBJ2-5,TRBV6-5,.,TGTGCCAGCAGTTACTGGACGGGCGAAGAGACCCAGTACTTC,CASSYWTGEETQYF
.,TRBJ2-2,TRBV5-5,.,TGTGCCAGCAGCTTGGGCCCACCCGGGGAGCTGTTTTTT,CASSLGPPGELFF
.,TRBJ1-6,TRBV5-4,.,TGTGCCAGCAGCTTGGAGGGGGGTTCACCCCTCCACTTT,CASSLEGGSPLHF
.,TRBJ1-4,TRBV19,.,TGTGCCAGTAGTATAGCCCGGACTCTTTGGGAGGAAAAACTGTTTTTT,CASSIARTLWEEKLFF
.,TRBJ2-1,TRBV6-6,.,TGTGCCAGCAGTTACCACCCGGCCCTCGGGGACAATGAGCAGTTCTTC,CASSYHPALGDNEQFF
.,TRBJ2-1,TRBV14,.,TGTGCCAGCAGCCATGGTCTGGGGGGGGCGTCTCATGAGCAGTTCTTC,CASSHGLGGASHEQFF
.,TRBJ2-7,TRBV19,.,TGTGCCAGTAGTACCAACAGGGCATCCTACGAGCAGTACTTC,CASSTNRASYEQYF
.,TRBJ2-7,TRBV28,TRBD2,TGTGCCAGCAGTTTAAGCGGGAGTGGGGACTACGAGCAGTACTTC,CASSLSGSGDYEQYF
.,TRBJ1-5,TRBV7-9,TRBD1,TGTGCCAGCAGCTTAGGAGGGGGCGTGGGTCAGCCCCAGCATTTT,CASSLGGGVGQPQHF
.,TRBJ2-4,TRBV7-3,.,TGTGCCAGCAGCCCCGAGGGCGGAAACATTCAGTACTTC,CASSPEGGNIQYF
.,TRBJ1-6,TRBV6-5,.,TGTGCCAGTTCATTTCTGGGGTCACCCCTCCACTTT,CASSFLGSPLHF
.,TRBJ1-3,TRBV5-6,TRBD1,TGTGCCAGCAGCTTGGCAACAGGGGCATTCTCTGGAAACACCATATATTTT,CASSLATGAFSGNTIYF
once,TRBJ2-1,TRBV7-2,TRBD1,TGTGCCAGCAGCGGGCCGACAGGGGCCTACAATGAGCAGTTCTTC,CASSGPTGAYNEQFF
.,TRBJ2-7,TRBV5-6,.,TGTGCCAGCAGCTTGGGGCCGTTGGACGAGCAGTACTTC,CASSLGPLDEQYF
.,TRBJ1-1,TRBV19,.,TGTGCCAGTAGTATTGGTACCGTCCCCCGGGCTTTCTTT,CASSIGTVPRAFF
.,TRBJ2-1,TRBV9,.,TGTGCCAGCAGCGTAGGCCCAGCTGGTGAGCAGTTCTTC,CASSVGPAGEQFF
.,TRBJ2-3,TRBV2,.,TGTGCCAGCAACCCTAACCGGGACGCAGATACGCAGTATTTT,CASNPNRDADTQYF
.,TRBJ2-7,TRBV11-2,.,TGTGCCAGCAGCTTAATCTACGAGCAGTACTTC,CASSLIYEQYF
.,TRBJ1-3,TRBV5-1,.,TGCGCCAGCAGCTTGGATGGGGCGCTTGGAAACACCATATATTTT,CASSLDGALGNTIYF
.,TRBJ2-2,TRBV4-3,.,TGCGCCAGCATGAACTTATTAGGGGGGACGAACACCGGGGAGCTGTTTTTT,CASMNLLGGTNTGELFF
few,TRBJ2-2,TRBV2,.,TGTGCCTGCGGGGCACTAACGAACACCGGGGAGCTGTTTTTT,CACGALTNTGELFF
.,TRBJ2-7,TRBV20-1,.,TGCAGTGCTAGAGATCGGGACGAGCAGTACTTC,CSARDRDEQYF